The rows below give T cell receptor beta chains drawn from one sample of a study of blood T cell repertoires in COVID-19. Assay used: immunoSEQ multiplex PCR; TCRdb lists only in-frame clones, some missing. The table records 150,000 to 200,000 clones, 80% to 90% of them present only once. Sequencing was performed on peripheral blood. The receptors shown here come from a woman under 30 who had recovered from COVID-19. The CDR3 runs from the conserved cysteine through the conserved F or W. Each record gives: clone size, J gene, D gene, V gene, CDR3 protein, CDR3 DNA. D genes are given only for firm matches. Size is stated for part of the rows, as once, few or many counts, or as a class when the clone is expanded.

clone_size: many
j_call: TRBJ2-2
d_call: -
v_call: TRBV18
cdr3_aa: CASSSPGQNTGELFF
cdr3_nt: TGTGCCAGCTCATCCCCGGGACAGAACACCGGGGAGCTGTTTTTT

clone_size: -
j_call: TRBJ1-2
d_call: -
v_call: TRBV7-9
cdr3_aa: CASSFDSLYGYTF
cdr3_nt: TGTGCCAGCAGCTTTGACAGCCTCTATGGCTACACCTTC

clone_size: once
j_call: TRBJ1-4
d_call: TRBD1
v_call: TRBV7-2
cdr3_aa: CASSYYRGPNEKLFF
cdr3_nt: TGTGCCAGCAGCTACTACAGGGGGCCTAATGAAAAACTGTTTTTT

clone_size: -
j_call: TRBJ2-5
d_call: TRBD1
v_call: TRBV2
cdr3_aa: CASSEDRGWETQYF
cdr3_nt: TGTGCCAGCAGTGAGGACAGGGGTTGGGAGACCCAGTACTTC

clone_size: once
j_call: TRBJ2-5
d_call: TRBD1
v_call: TRBV9
cdr3_aa: CASSPRQGGEETQYF
cdr3_nt: TGTGCCAGCAGCCCACGACAGGGGGGAGAAGAGACCCAGTACTTC

clone_size: -
j_call: TRBJ2-3
d_call: -
v_call: TRBV7-3
cdr3_aa: CASSLGAGTDTQYF
cdr3_nt: TGTGCCAGCAGCTTAGGGGCCGGCACAGATACGCAGTATTTT

clone_size: -
j_call: TRBJ2-7
d_call: TRBD1
v_call: TRBV2
cdr3_aa: CASSEKRTGGTYEQYF
cdr3_nt: TGTGCCAGCAGTGAAAAGAGGACAGGGGGTACCTACGAGCAGTACTTC

clone_size: -
j_call: TRBJ2-2
d_call: -
v_call: TRBV18
cdr3_aa: CASSPQGNTGELFF
cdr3_nt: TGTGCCAGCTCGCCCCAGGGGAACACCGGGGAGCTGTTTTTT

clone_size: -
j_call: TRBJ2-2
d_call: -
v_call: TRBV19
cdr3_aa: CASRGQGYTGELFF
cdr3_nt: TGTGCCAGTCGAGGTCAGGGCTACACCGGGGAGCTGTTTTTT

clone_size: -
j_call: TRBJ2-7
d_call: -
v_call: TRBV5-6
cdr3_aa: CASSPAHLERKQYF
cdr3_nt: TGTGCCAGCAGCCCGGCGCACCTGGAGAGGAAGCAGTACTTC

clone_size: -
j_call: TRBJ1-5
d_call: -
v_call: TRBV27
cdr3_aa: CASRTGVGNQPQHF
cdr3_nt: TGTGCCAGCAGAACGGGGGTCGGCAATCAGCCCCAGCATTTT

clone_size: -
j_call: TRBJ2-1
d_call: -
v_call: TRBV21-1
cdr3_aa: CASSPRIRSYNEQFF
cdr3_nt: TGTGCCAGCAGCCCCCGTATCAGGTCCTACAATGAGCAGTTCTTC

clone_size: -
j_call: TRBJ2-1
d_call: TRBD2
v_call: TRBV7-8
cdr3_aa: CASSLVPSGRLHEQFF
cdr3_nt: TGTGCCAGCAGCTTAGTTCCTAGCGGGAGATTGCATGAGCAGTTCTTC

clone_size: -
j_call: TRBJ2-1
d_call: -
v_call: TRBV29-1
cdr3_aa: CSVADSYNEQFF
cdr3_nt: TGCAGCGTTGCGGACAGCTACAATGAGCAGTTCTTC

clone_size: -
j_call: TRBJ2-6
d_call: TRBD2
v_call: TRBV5-4
cdr3_aa: CASSSGGSSGANVLTF
cdr3_nt: TGTGCCAGCAGCTCGGGGGGAAGCTCTGGGGCCAACGTCCTGACTTTC

clone_size: -
j_call: TRBJ2-1
d_call: -
v_call: TRBV19
cdr3_aa: CASSTPSPSSYNEQFF
cdr3_nt: TGTGCCAGTAGTACCCCGTCCCCGAGCTCCTACAATGAGCAGTTCTTC

clone_size: few
j_call: TRBJ1-6
d_call: TRBD1
v_call: TRBV29-1
cdr3_aa: CSVWTGANSPLHF
cdr3_nt: TGCAGCGTCTGGACAGGGGCTAATTCACCCCTCCACTTT

clone_size: -
j_call: TRBJ2-5
d_call: TRBD1
v_call: TRBV9
cdr3_aa: CASSVGTGIRETQYF
cdr3_nt: TGTGCCAGCAGCGTAGGGACAGGGATCCGGGAGACCCAGTACTTC

clone_size: -
j_call: TRBJ1-3
d_call: -
v_call: TRBV6-6
cdr3_aa: CASSSGVLSGNTIYF
cdr3_nt: TGTGCCAGCAGTTCGGGGGTACTCTCTGGAAACACCATATATTTT